The 26 T cell receptor beta chains below come from one sample, sequenced in a study of CD8+ T cells in alopecia areata. Documented treatment: oral pan-JAK inhibitor, 5-10 mg twice daily. Extraction and reverse transcription of RNA yielded cDNA as the sequencing template. Assay: immunoSEQ multiplex PCR; the TCRdb copy retains only in-frame clones and omits some. The sample shows some 110,000 clones, roughly 55% of them seen only once. Specimen: CD8+ T cells sorted from blood, collected at week 24, from a patient treated with tofacitinib. These receptors all come from a human donor with alopecia areata.

The CDR3 region is CASSQEAAANEKLFF. DNA for the CDR3: TGCGCCAGCAGCCAAGAGGCAGCGGCTAATGAAAAACTGTTTTTT. This rearrangement joins TRBV4-1 to TRBJ1-4; D uncertain. The length of the CDR3 is 15 residues. The V gene lost 0 bases and the J gene lost 3 bases, with 8 bases spanning the gap. Germline loops: CDR1 MGHRA, CDR2 YSYEKL.

V usage is TRBV7-2 and J usage is TRBJ1-2; a weak D match, TRBD1 (5 bases). The germline V gene encodes CDR1 SGHTA and CDR2 FQGNSA. Trimming stripped 5 bases from V and 2 bases from J, with 18 bases between. The CDR3 has 16 residues. The CDR3 coding sequence is TGTGCCAGCAGCCCATATTCCGACAGCTTGAACTATGGCTACACCTTC. Protein product: CASSPYSDSLNYGYTF.

The V gene is TRBV5-6, the J gene TRBJ2-4, with a possible D match to TRBD1 (5 bases). The CDR3 consists of 14 residues. Germline V gene sequence: CDR1 SGHDT, CDR2 YYEEEE. The germline V and J ends were trimmed by 2 bases and 7 bases, with 13 bases remaining between them. As DNA, the CDR3 is TGTGCCAGCAGCTTCCAGGGATTTATGAACATTCAGTACTTC. Its protein is CASSFQGFMNIQYF.

This sequence joins TRBV5-4 and TRBJ1-2; tentatively, D is TRBD1 (5 bases). The germline gives CDR1 SGHNT, CDR2 YYREEE (reference sequence). Trimming left V 4 bases short and J 7 bases short, with 20 bases between. The CDR3 has 15 residues. CDR3 sequence (DNA): TGTGCCAGCAGCCCCCTCGATTCCAGGGTTGGTGGCTACACCTTC. This gives the protein CASSPLDSRVGGYTF.

This clone was observed once. The chain is built from TRBV9 and TRBJ2-6; D ambiguous. This CDR3 is built from 16 residues. The V and J ends lost 3 bases and 0 bases respectively, with 10 bases between them. Germline V gene data show CDR1 as SGDLS and CDR2 as YYNGEE. The CDR3 loop reads CASSDTRASGANVLTF. Written as DNA, the CDR3 is TGTGCCAGCAGCGACACACGAGCCTCTGGGGCCAACGTCCTGACTTTC.

The table lists this clone with a few counts. The chain couples TRBV7-3 to TRBJ2-7; D may be TRBD2 (6 bases). Trimming cost V 9 bases and J 0 bases, with 12 bases left between them. The CDR3 extends over 13 amino acids. Germline V gene sequence: CDR1 SGHTA, CDR2 FQGTGA. The CDR3 sequence is CASAGPPSYEQYF. Written as DNA, the CDR3 is TGTGCCAGTGCGGGACCTCCCTCCTACGAGCAGTACTTC. The whole variable domain, remainder taken from reference TRBV7-3 and TRBJ2-7, is GAGVSQTPSNKVTEKGKYVELRCDPISGHTALYWYRQSLGQGPEFLIYFQGTGAADDSGLPNDRFFAVRPEGSVSTLKIQRTERGDSAVYLCASAGPPSYEQYFGPGTRLTVT.

The chain employs TRBV6-5 and TRBJ1-1; the D is unclear. Trimming took 1 base from V and 4 from J, leaving 7 bases between them. Germline-derived CDR1 and CDR2 are MNHEY and SVGAGI. The CDR3 is 13 residues long. Here the CDR3 reads CASSYYVGTEAFF. The CDR3 DNA reads TGTGCCAGCAGTTACTATGTGGGCACTGAAGCTTTCTTT.

V is TRBV27 and J is TRBJ2-1, with 9 bases identical to TRBD1. Trimming removed 4 bases from V and 6 bases from J; junction bases left unmatched: 4. CDR3 length equals 14 residues. Germline V gene lookup returns CDR1 MNHEY and CDR2 SMNVEV (reference sequence). CDR3 residues: CASSWGQGLNEQFF. CDR3 coding DNA: TGTGCCAGCAGTTGGGGACAGGGCCTCAATGAGCAGTTCTTC.

This clone was observed a handful of times. Germline and junction disagree at one end, which may indicate a read error. The rearrangement uses TRBV7-9 and TRBJ1-3, with D perhaps TRBD1 (6 bases). The germline CDR1 and CDR2 sequences are SEHNR and FQNEAQ (reference sequence). This CDR3 region has 12 residues. For the CDR3, the DNA is TGTGCCAGCAGCTTGGACAGCCCAGCCGCCCGATTT. Protein product: CASSLDSPAARF.

This clone was detected a few times. Within the sample, other DNA sequences also encode this same CDR3. This rearrangement joins TRBV6-4 to TRBJ2-3, with TRBD2 identical over 8 bases. This CDR3 is 15 amino acids long. V gave up 0 bases and J gave up 1 base; unmatched junction bases: 0. Germline V gene lookup returns CDR1 MRHNA and CDR2 SNTAGT. The CDR3 DNA sequence: TGTGCCAGCAGTGACTCGCGGGGGGGCACAGATACGCAGTATTTT. This codes for CASSDSRGGTDTQYF.

The chain has TRBV29-1 and TRBJ2-6; tentatively, D is TRBD2 (5 bases). This CDR3 spans 17 amino acids. Trimming took off 5 bases at V and 5 bases at J, with 22 bases between the two ends. Germline V CDR1 and CDR2: SQVTM, ANQGSEA. In nucleotides, the CDR3 is TGCAGCGTTCGTGGCAGACTAATACAAAGTCGGGCCAACGTCCTGACTTTC. Its protein is CSVRGRLIQSRANVLTF.

V gene TRBV5-6 combines with J gene TRBJ2-1; a weak D match, TRBD2 (5 bases). The CDR3 sequence is 15 residues long. V lost 4 bases to trimming and J lost 6 bases, with 17 bases between them. The germline CDR1 and CDR2 sequences are SGHDT and YYEEEE. CDR3 sequence (DNA): TGTGCCAGCAGCCCCCTTGAGGCGGGCGCCAATGAGCAGTTCTTC. This encodes CASSPLEAGANEQFF.

V usage is TRBV7-8 and J usage is TRBJ2-5; D is tentatively TRBD1 or TRBD2 (5 bases each). CDR1 and CDR2 from the germline V gene are SGHVS and FQNEAQ. V was pared by 1 base and J by 1 base, with 13 bases between. The CDR3 consists of 16 residues. CDR3 protein: CASSLEGSGGQETQYF. DNA for the CDR3: TGTGCCAGCAGCTTAGAAGGTTCTGGGGGCCAAGAGACCCAGTACTTC.

The chain couples TRBV5-8 to TRBJ2-4, with no clear D. The CDR3 sequence is 14 residues long. Germline CDR1 is SGHTS and CDR2 is YDEGEE. The V end was cut by 3 bases, the J end by 0 bases, with 7 bases between. CDR3 sequence reads: CASSSDLAKNIQYF. For the CDR3, the DNA is TGTGCCAGCAGCTCGGATTTAGCCAAAAACATTCAGTACTTC.

The rearrangement uses TRBV5-6 and TRBJ2-7, with TRBD1 as a possible D gene (6 bases). The germline V gene encodes CDR1 SGHDT and CDR2 YYEEEE. V was trimmed by 0 bases and J by 0 bases, leaving 13 bases between them. The CDR3 loop spans 16 amino acids. CDR3 bases: TGTGCCAGCAGCTTGGGGGACACCTCTTTCTCCTACGAGCAGTACTTC. Protein product: CASSLGDTSFSYEQYF.

The CDR3 DNA reads TGTGCCAGCAGCTCCCGGGACAGGGTATTCTACGAGCAGTACTTC. Protein: CASSSRDRVFYEQYF. The chain combines TRBV7-2 with TRBJ2-7, with TRBD1 identical over 9 bases. The CDR3 runs to 15 residues. V lost 4 bases and J lost 3; bases outside the gene matches: 7. The germline V gene encodes CDR1 SGHTA and CDR2 FQGNSA.

This clone was found a few times. The rearrangement uses TRBV30 and TRBJ2-1; 7 bases align to TRBD1. After removal of 1 base from V and 7 bases from J, the junction contained 13 bases not matched to a gene. CDR3 length: 16 amino acids. Germline assignment: CDR1 GTSNPN and CDR2 SVGIG (reference sequence). In DNA, the CDR3 is TGTGCCTGGAGTGCCCTCTCAGGGGGTCGGACAAATGAGCAGTTCTTC. Its translation: CAWSALSGGRTNEQFF.

This chain joins TRBV19 and TRBJ1-1, with D hard to call. V lost 0 bases, J lost 2 bases, and 7 bases lay in between. CDR3 length equals 14 residues. The germline gives CDR1 LNHDA, CDR2 SQIVND (reference sequence). CDR3 DNA: TGTGCCAGTAGTATAGAAGGGATAAACACTGAAGCTTTCTTT. This gives the protein CASSIEGINTEAFF.

This chain links TRBV18 with TRBJ2-3; 9 nucleotides line up with TRBD2. With 2 bases clipped from V and 2 bases from J, the junction kept 11 bases outside the gene matches. From germline, CDR1 is KGHSH and CDR2 LQKENI. The length of the CDR3 is 18 residues. DNA for the CDR3: TGTGCCAGCTCACCATGGGGGGAGCCTAGCGGGGACACAGATACGCAGTATTTT. It encodes CASSPWGEPSGDTDTQYF.

This chain links TRBV5-1 with TRBJ1-1; tentative D call: TRBD1 (5 bases). CDR1 and CDR2 (germline): SGHRS, YFSETQ. Deletions cut 3 bases from V and 4 bases from J, with 19 bases between. This CDR3 has 16 amino acids. CDR3 nucleotides: TGCGCCAGCAGCTCGCTGGGGTCAGGGCGACGCACTGAAGCTTTCTTT. Its translation is CASSSLGSGRRTEAFF.

The chain employs TRBV5-6 and TRBJ2-4; D possibly uses TRBD1 or TRBD2 (5 bases each). V dropped 4 bases and J dropped 7 bases, with 15 bases sitting between them. Germline V CDR1 and CDR2: SGHDT, YYEEEE. There are 14 residues in the CDR3. CDR3 bases: TGTGCCAGCAGCACCGGGACCCACGAGAACATTCAGTACTTC. It translates to CASSTGTHENIQYF.

This clone qualifies as medium-sized. The chain employs TRBV5-1 and TRBJ2-3; unclear D gene. Germline loops: CDR1 SGHRS, CDR2 YFSETQ. The CDR3 is made up of 15 amino acids. V was cut by 0 bases and J by 4 bases, with 12 bases left in between. The CDR3 coding sequence is TGCGCCAGCAGCTTGGAGTCCGGCTCGCCAGATACGCAGTATTTT. Translating gives CASSLESGSPDTQYF.

A few counts support this clone. The chain employs TRBV7-9 and TRBJ1-2; D is unclear. V lost 5 bases and J 8 bases, leaving 9 bases between the germline ends. Germline CDR1 is SEHNR and CDR2 is FQNEAQ (reference sequence). The CDR3 spans 11 residues. CDR3 protein: CASSPLGGYTF. The DNA of the CDR3 is TGTGCCAGCAGCCCTCTCGGGGGCTACACCTTC. Using reference TRBV7-9 and TRBJ1-2 for the parts outside the CDR3, the full variable domain is DTGVSQNPRHKITKRGQNVTFRCDPISEHNRLYWYRQTLGQGPEFLTYFQNEAQLEKSRLLSDRFSAERPKGSFSTLEIQRTEQGDSAMYLCASSPLGGYTFGSGTRLTVV.

This clone was found once. J is TRBJ2-7 and V is TRBV2; a possible D gene is TRBD2 (6 bases). V was clipped by 8 bases and J by 1 base, with 24 bases between them. The germline gives CDR1 SNHLY, CDR2 FYNNEI. The CDR3 is made up of 17 amino acids. The chain's CDR3 is CASYTPHTDGGSYEQYF. For the CDR3, the DNA is TGTGCCAGCTACACACCCCACACTGACGGGGGATCCTACGAGCAGTACTTC.

The V call is TRBV7-9, the J call TRBJ1-6, with D perhaps matching TRBD1 (5 bases). Germline V gene sequence: CDR1 SEHNR, CDR2 FQNEAQ (reference sequence). The V end lost 7 bases, the J end lost 6 bases, and 19 bases lay between the germline ends. The CDR3 is 16 residues long. The CDR3 protein is CASTYRQPQSNSPLHF. The CDR3 DNA reads as TGTGCCAGCACCTATAGACAGCCCCAATCTAATTCACCCCTCCACTTT. Full variable domain (remainder filled in from reference TRBV7-9 and TRBJ1-6): DTGVSQNPRHKITKRGQNVTFRCDPISEHNRLYWYRQTLGQGPEFLTYFQNEAQLEKSRLLSDRFSAERPKGSFSTLEIQRTEQGDSAMYLCASTYRQPQSNSPLHFGNGTRLTVT.

V and J are TRBV29-1 and TRBJ1-2; D gene ambiguous. CDR3 length equals 12 residues. CDR1 is SQVTM and CDR2 is ANQGSEA in the germline V gene. The V and J ends lost 5 bases and 5 bases respectively, with 12 bases between them. The CDR3 bases are TGCAGCGTTCCGTCTGCTTTGTATGGCTACACCTTC. It yields the protein CSVPSALYGYTF.